The 27 T cell receptor beta chains below all came from one sample that was sequenced in a study of T cells in Graves' hyperthyroidism and ophthalmopathy. Amplification targeted TCR beta CDR3 regions from RNA transcripts. Primed by the HTBI set, a first-round RT-PCR was run on the TCR CDR3. TCRdb fed the multiplex PCR reads into MiXCR, producing one record per CDR3 protein. The table has about 400,000 distinct CDR3 sequences, around 16% seen once; the top ten hold approximately 8%. The sequencing input was blood. These receptors came from a woman aged 18-29 years with Graves' hyperthyroidism.

Many counts were recorded for this clonotype. The chain couples TRBV3-1 to TRBJ2-5; D tentatively reads TRBD1 or TRBD2 (5 bases each). The ends were cut back, 1 base at V and 5 bases at J, with 11 bases in the middle. The length of the CDR3 is 14 residues. Germline V gene data show CDR1 as LGHDT and CDR2 as YNNKEL (reference sequence). For the CDR3, the DNA is TGTGCCAGCAGCCAAGTGGGGGTTCGGGAGACCCAGTACTTC. It codes for CASSQVGVRETQYF.

Details on this clonotype: A much larger clone differs from this one at a single base, so this may be a read error. The gene calls are TRBV7-6 and TRBJ1-4; D unclear. Germline-derived CDR1 and CDR2 are SGHVS and FNYEAQ. The CDR3 runs to 14 residues. CDR3 sequence reads: CVSSFSFGDGKLFF. The CDR3 DNA reads as TGTGTCAGCAGCTTCAGTTTCGGGGATGGGAAACTGTTTTTT.

V gene TRBV12-3 or TRBV12-4 combines with J gene TRBJ2-3; TRBD1 is a possible D gene (6 bases). V was trimmed by 3 bases and J by 8 bases, leaving 15 bases between them. The CDR3 runs to 14 residues. The CDR3 DNA is TGTGCCAGCAGTTTTTTCCCGATGGACAGTACGCAGTATTTT. Protein: CASSFFPMDSTQYF.

This clonotype was detected many times. The chain recombines TRBV2 with TRBJ1-5; tentatively, D is TRBD1 (6 bases). The CDR3 is 14 amino acids. Germline assignment: CDR1 SNHLY and CDR2 FYNNEI. Trimming shortened V by 6 bases and J by 4 bases, and 13 bases separated the two germline ends. CDR3 nucleotide sequence: TGTGCCAGCAGGGGGCGGGGGGCGAATCAGCCCCAGCATTTT. Its translation is CASRGRGANQPQHF.

This clonotype was observed at least ten times. The chain combines TRBV11-1 with TRBJ2-7, with 8 bases fitting TRBD2. CDR1 is SGHAT and CDR2 is FQDESV in the germline V gene (reference sequence). This CDR3 contains 16 residues. Trimming at V came to 1 base and at J to 3 bases, leaving 8 bases not matched to a gene. This CDR3 is CASSLDGSGGFYEQYF. In nucleotides, the CDR3 is TGTGCCAGCAGCTTAGATGGAAGCGGGGGATTCTACGAGCAGTACTTC.

This clonotype was detected many times. The chain is built from TRBV24-1 and TRBJ2-1; TRBD1 agrees at 8 bases. Trimming cost V 6 bases and J 3 bases; bases outside gene matches: 3. This CDR3 is built from 14 residues. CDR1 is KGHDR, CDR2 SFDVKD, per germline. The CDR3 nucleotides are TGTGCCACCAGTACGACAGGGGTCTACAATGAGCAGTTCTTC. Translation: CATSTTGVYNEQFF.

In its sample, this clonotype was seen many times. The chain is built from TRBV2 and TRBJ2-7; 7 bases agree with TRBD1. From germline, CDR1 is SNHLY and CDR2 FYNNEI. This CDR3 comprises 14 residues. J lost 4 bases, V lost 7 bases, and 10 bases had no gene match. For the CDR3, the DNA is TGTGCCAGCAAAGAGACAGGGATACTTTACGAGCAGTACTTC. This gives the protein CASKETGILYEQYF.

This clonotype has a count of ten or more. The rearrangement uses TRBV12-3 or TRBV12-4 and TRBJ2-1, with D possibly called TRBD1 or TRBD2 (5 bases each). This CDR3 comprises 14 residues. Trimming removed 6 bases at V and 5 bases at J, with 14 bases between. The CDR3 is CASSLGDLNNEQFF. CDR3 bases: TGTGCCAGCAGCTTGGGGGATCTAAACAATGAGCAGTTCTTC.

There are many counts of this clonotype. DNA of the CDR3: TGTGCCATCAGTGAATCCGGACTAGCGGGGGGGTCTGCGCAGTATTTT. Its translation is CAISESGLAGGSAQYF. The chain combines TRBV10-3 with TRBJ2-3; 15 nucleotides match TRBD2. V lost 3 bases to trimming and J lost 10 bases; unmatched junction nucleotides: 8. CDR3 length: 16 amino acids. Germline V gene data show CDR1 as ENHRY and CDR2 as SYGVKD.

The table lists this clonotype with many counts. The genes are TRBV6-1 and TRBJ2-5; perhaps TRBD2 as D (5 bases). The germline gives CDR1 MNHNS, CDR2 SASEGT. This CDR3 contains 14 residues. Trimming removed 9 bases at V and 1 base at J, with 15 bases between. CDR3 in DNA: TGTGCCAGTTGGCGGGCGGAGCGCCAAGAGACCCAGTACTTC. Its translation: CASWRAERQETQYF.

The sample holds many counts of this clonotype. The V gene is TRBV12-3 or TRBV12-4, the J gene TRBJ1-4; 9 bases agree with TRBD1. V was pared by 4 bases and J by 1 base, with 13 bases of the junction left unmatched. The CDR3 consists of 19 residues. The CDR3 DNA reads as TGTGCCAGCAGTTCAAGCTCGGGACAGGGATTTGGAACTAATGAAAAACTGTTTTTT. It translates to CASSSSSGQGFGTNEKLFF.

The J gene is TRBJ1-4, the V gene TRBV30; the match to TRBD1 covers 8 bases. V trimming: 2 bases; J trimming: 5 bases; junction bases outside the gene matches: 1. Germline V gives CDR1 GTSNPN, CDR2 SVGIG (reference sequence). This CDR3 is 13 amino acids long. The CDR3 DNA reads as TGTGCCTGGAGTCCAGGGGGCAATGAAAAACTGTTTTTT. Protein product: CAWSPGGNEKLFF.

This clonotype was counted many times. The rearrangement uses TRBV4-1 and TRBJ2-1; D is unresolved. The ends were cut back, 3 bases at V and 4 bases at J, with 4 bases in the middle. The CDR3 is 12 amino acids. Germline V gives CDR1 MGHRA, CDR2 YSYEKL. CDR3 sequence (DNA): TGCGCCAGCAGCCACTATTACAATGAGCAGTTCTTC. It translates to CASSHYYNEQFF.

This clonotype was counted only a few times. This rearrangement joins TRBV5-1 to TRBJ2-5, with TRBD2 as a possible D gene (6 bases). V lost 1 base, J lost 5 bases, and 15 bases lay in between. Germline V CDR1 and CDR2: SGHRS, YFSETQ. The CDR3 is made up of 15 amino acids. The CDR3 DNA reads as TGCGCCAGCAGCTTGCGTCTAGCGTTTGGGGAGACCCAGTACTTC. This sequence encodes CASSLRLAFGETQYF.

The chain combines TRBV9 with TRBJ2-7; tentatively, D is TRBD2 (5 bases). Germline CDR1 and CDR2: SGDLS and YYNGEE. V gave up 3 bases and J gave up 0 bases, with 13 bases separating them. The CDR3 extends over 15 amino acids. CDR3 sequence: CASSETLGSSYEQYF. Here the CDR3 DNA reads TGTGCCAGCAGCGAGACCCTGGGGAGCTCCTACGAGCAGTACTTC.

This clonotype was counted ten times or more. The chain couples TRBV20-1 to TRBJ2-5; a weak D match, TRBD2 (6 bases). Germline lookup yields CDR1 DFQATT and CDR2 SNEGSKA (reference sequence). The V end was cut by 7 bases, the J end by 5 bases, with 17 bases between. This CDR3 is built from 13 residues. CDR3 sequence (DNA): TGCAGTGGGGGACTCCCGGGGTTGGAGACCCAGTACTTC. Translated: CSGGLPGLETQYF.

This clonotype occurred a few times. The chain has TRBV20-1 and TRBJ1-6; unclear D gene. CDR3 length equals 16 residues. CDR1 is DFQATT, CDR2 SNEGSKA, per germline (reference sequence). The ends were cut back, 0 bases at V and 0 bases at J, with 9 bases in the middle. The CDR3 loop is CSAREADLSYNSPLHF. The CDR3 bases are TGCAGTGCTAGAGAGGCAGATCTCTCCTATAATTCACCCCTCCACTTT.

The sample holds many counts of this clonotype. The CDR3 here is CASSVHGDTEAFF. DNA for the CDR3: TGTGCCAGCAGCGTACATGGGGATACTGAAGCTTTCTTT. The chain combines TRBV9 with TRBJ1-1, with no clear D. The CDR3 is 13 residues long. Germline V gene data show CDR1 as SGDLS and CDR2 as YYNGEE. V lost 1 base to trimming and J lost 5 bases, with 9 bases between them.

At least ten counts were recorded for this clonotype. This sequence joins TRBV15 and TRBJ2-1, with 8 positions matching TRBD1. Per the germline V gene, CDR1 is LNHNV and CDR2 is YYDKDF (reference sequence). With V trimmed by 5 bases and J by 3 bases, 12 bases remained unmatched. The CDR3 is made up of 17 amino acids. CDR3 protein: CATSSPILDRVYNEQFF. CDR3 bases: TGTGCCACCAGCTCTCCTATCCTGGACAGGGTCTACAATGAGCAGTTCTTC.

This clonotype occurred many times. V and J are TRBV12-3 or TRBV12-4 and TRBJ1-1; the match to TRBD1 covers 9 bases. The V gene end was trimmed by 7 bases and the J gene end by 7 bases; junction bases not matched to a gene: 7. CDR3 length: 13 residues. In DNA form, the CDR3 reads TGTGCCAGCACTACCGGGACAGGGCGTGAAGCTTTCTTT. Its translation is CASTTGTGREAFF.

This clonotype appeared a single time. This could be a read error, since a much larger clone is one nucleotide away. The chain is built from TRBV30 and TRBJ1-5, with D maybe TRBD1 (5 bases). Germline loops: CDR1 GTSNPN, CDR2 SVGIG (reference sequence). This CDR3 spans 13 amino acids. The CDR3 is CAWNKGRNRPQHF. The CDR3 DNA reads as TGTGCCTGGAATAAGGGGCGGAATCGGCCCCAGCATTTT.

This clonotype was seen only a few times. This chain links TRBV13 with TRBJ2-7, with TRBD2 identical over 7 bases. Germline loops: CDR1 PRHDT, CDR2 FYEKMQ (reference sequence). J gave up 6 bases and V 6 bases, and 5 bases lay outside the gene matches. The CDR3 sequence is 12 residues long. The CDR3 here is CASRGGGGEQYF. The DNA for the CDR3 is TGTGCCAGCAGGGGGGGGGGAGGCGAGCAGTACTTC.

The gene calls are TRBV10-3 and TRBJ2-1; 10 positions agree with TRBD2. CDR3 size: 14 residues. Unmatched junction bases numbered 5, after V lost 4 bases and J lost 8 bases. The germline gives CDR1 ENHRY, CDR2 SYGVKD. The chain's CDR3 is CAISAKRGGDEQFF. The CDR3 bases are TGTGCCATCAGTGCTAAGCGGGGGGGCGATGAGCAGTTCTTC.

This chain uses TRBV6-1 with TRBJ2-2, with TRBD2 matching 10 bases. CDR3 length equals 16 residues. Per germline, CDR1 MNHNS and CDR2 SASEGT. The V and J ends lost 6 bases and 2 bases, in that order; junction bases with no gene match: 6. CDR3 amino acids: CASRRTSGANTGELFF. CDR3 nucleotides: TGTGCCAGCAGAAGAACTAGCGGGGCTAACACCGGGGAGCTGTTTTTT.

Many counts were recorded for this clonotype. The rearrangement uses TRBV6-5 and TRBJ2-6; D gene uncertain. The germline V and J ends were trimmed by 0 bases and 2 bases, with 14 bases remaining between them. This CDR3 region has 18 residues. Germline V CDR1 and CDR2: MNHEY, SVGAGI. The CDR3 DNA reads TGTGCCAGCAGTTACTCGTGGTTTCACCCCCCTGGGGCCAACGTCCTGACTTTC. Amino acids: CASSYSWFHPPGANVLTF.

In regard to this clonotype: Being one base from a much bigger clone, this may be a read error. The chain recombines TRBV2 with TRBJ1-5, with 12 positions matching TRBD1. The CDR3 is 15 amino acids. CDR1 is SNHLY, CDR2 FYNNEI, per germline. This CDR3 reads CASSPGTGGKQPQHF. The CDR3, as DNA: TGTGCCAGCAGCCCCGGGACAGGGGGCAAACAGCCCCAGCATTTT.

This clonotype was observed many times. The chain's CDR3 is CASRPWVPGEPQHF. In DNA form, the CDR3 reads TGTGCCAGCAGGCCGTGGGTCCCAGGGGAGCCCCAGCATTTT. The V gene is TRBV2, the J gene TRBJ1-5; possible D gene TRBD1, 6 bases. This CDR3 comprises 14 residues. V lost 6 bases and J 8 bases, leaving 17 bases between the germline ends. CDR1 is SNHLY, CDR2 FYNNEI, per germline.